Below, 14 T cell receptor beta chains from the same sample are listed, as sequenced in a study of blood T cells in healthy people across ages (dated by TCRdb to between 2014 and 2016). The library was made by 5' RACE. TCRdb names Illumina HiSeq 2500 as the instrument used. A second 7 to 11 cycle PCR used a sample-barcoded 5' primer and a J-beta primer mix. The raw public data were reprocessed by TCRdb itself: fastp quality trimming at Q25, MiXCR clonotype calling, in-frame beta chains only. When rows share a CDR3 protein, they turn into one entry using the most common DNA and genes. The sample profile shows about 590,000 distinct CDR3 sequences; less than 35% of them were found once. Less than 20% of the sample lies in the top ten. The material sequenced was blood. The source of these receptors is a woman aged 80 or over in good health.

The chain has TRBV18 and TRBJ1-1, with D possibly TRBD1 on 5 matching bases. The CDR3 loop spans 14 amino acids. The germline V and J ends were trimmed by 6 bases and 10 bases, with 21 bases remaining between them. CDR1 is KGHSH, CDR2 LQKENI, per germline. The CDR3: CASSSQQGPAGAFF. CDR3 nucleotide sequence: TGTGCCAGCTCGTCCCAGCAGGGCCCGGCCGGAGCTTTCTTT.

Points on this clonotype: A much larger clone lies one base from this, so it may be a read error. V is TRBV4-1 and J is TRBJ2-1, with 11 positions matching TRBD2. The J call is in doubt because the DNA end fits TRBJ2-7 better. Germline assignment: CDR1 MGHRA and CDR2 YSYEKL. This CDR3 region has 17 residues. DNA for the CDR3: TGCGCCAGCAGCCAACCCCTAGCGGGGGGTTCCTACAATGAGCAGTACTTC. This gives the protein CASSQPLAGGSYNEQYF.

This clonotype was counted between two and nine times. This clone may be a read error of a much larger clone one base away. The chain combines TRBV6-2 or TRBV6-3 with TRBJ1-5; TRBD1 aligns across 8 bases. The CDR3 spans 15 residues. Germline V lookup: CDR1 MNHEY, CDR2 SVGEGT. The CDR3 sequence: CVSSSTGVGSQPQHF. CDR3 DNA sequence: TGTGTCAGCAGTTCGACAGGGGTCGGGAGCCAGCCCCAGCATTTT.

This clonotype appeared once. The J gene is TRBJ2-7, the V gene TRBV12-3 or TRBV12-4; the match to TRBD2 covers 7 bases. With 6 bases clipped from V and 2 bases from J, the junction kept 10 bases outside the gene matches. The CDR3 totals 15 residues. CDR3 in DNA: TGTGCCAGCAGCTCGAGACTAGCCGTTACCTACGAGCAGTACTTC. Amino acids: CASSSRLAVTYEQYF.

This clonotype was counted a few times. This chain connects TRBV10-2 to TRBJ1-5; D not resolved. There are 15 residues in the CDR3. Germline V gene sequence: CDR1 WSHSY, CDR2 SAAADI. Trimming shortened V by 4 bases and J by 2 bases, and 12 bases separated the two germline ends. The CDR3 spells CASSGRIIGNQPQHF. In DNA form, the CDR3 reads TGCGCCAGCAGTGGGCGAATTATTGGCAATCAGCCCCAGCATTTT.

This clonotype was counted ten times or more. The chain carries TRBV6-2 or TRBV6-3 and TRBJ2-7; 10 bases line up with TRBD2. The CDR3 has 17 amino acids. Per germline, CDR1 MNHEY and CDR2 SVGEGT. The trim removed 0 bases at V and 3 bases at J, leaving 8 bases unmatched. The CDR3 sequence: CASSYSGLAGALYEQYF. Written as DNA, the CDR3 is TGTGCCAGCAGTTACTCAGGGCTAGCGGGGGCCCTCTACGAGCAGTACTTC.

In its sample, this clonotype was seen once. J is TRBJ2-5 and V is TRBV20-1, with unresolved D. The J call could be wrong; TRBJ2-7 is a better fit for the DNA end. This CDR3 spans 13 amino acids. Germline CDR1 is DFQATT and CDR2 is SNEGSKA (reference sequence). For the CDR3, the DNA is TGCAGTGCTAGAGATTCCAGAGTCTACGAGCAGTACTTC. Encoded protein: CSARDSRVYEQYF.

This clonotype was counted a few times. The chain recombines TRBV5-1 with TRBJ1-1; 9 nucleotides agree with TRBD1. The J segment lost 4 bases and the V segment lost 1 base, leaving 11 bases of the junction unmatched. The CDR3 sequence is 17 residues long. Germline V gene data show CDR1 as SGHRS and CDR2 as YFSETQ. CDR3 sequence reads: CASSLPRDRASSTEAFF. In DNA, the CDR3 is TGCGCCAGCAGCTTGCCCAGGGACAGGGCGAGTAGCACTGAAGCTTTCTTT.

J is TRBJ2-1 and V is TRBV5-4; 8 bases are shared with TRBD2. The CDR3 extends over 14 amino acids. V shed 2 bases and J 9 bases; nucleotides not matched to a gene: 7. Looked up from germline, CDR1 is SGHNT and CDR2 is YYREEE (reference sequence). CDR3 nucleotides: TGTGCCAGCAGCTTTTCCGGGGGGGCCCCTGAGCAGTTCTTC. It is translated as CASSFSGGAPEQFF.

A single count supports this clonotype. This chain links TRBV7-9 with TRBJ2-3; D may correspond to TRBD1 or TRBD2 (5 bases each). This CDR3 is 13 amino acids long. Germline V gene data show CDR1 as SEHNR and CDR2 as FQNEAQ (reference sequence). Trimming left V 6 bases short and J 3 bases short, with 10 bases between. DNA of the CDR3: TGTGCCAGCAGACGGGACGTTACAGATACGCAGTATTTT. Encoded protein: CASRRDVTDTQYF.

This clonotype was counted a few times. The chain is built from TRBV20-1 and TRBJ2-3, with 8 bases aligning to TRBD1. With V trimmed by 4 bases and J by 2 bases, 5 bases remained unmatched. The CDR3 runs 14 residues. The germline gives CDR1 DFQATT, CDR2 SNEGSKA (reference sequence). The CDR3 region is CSAKQGVLTDTQYF. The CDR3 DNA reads TGCAGTGCTAAACAGGGGGTCCTCACAGATACGCAGTATTTT.

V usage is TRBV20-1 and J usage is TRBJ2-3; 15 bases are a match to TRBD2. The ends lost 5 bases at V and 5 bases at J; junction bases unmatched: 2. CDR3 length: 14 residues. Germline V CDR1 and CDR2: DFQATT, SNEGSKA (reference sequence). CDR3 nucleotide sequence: TGCAGTGCTTGGACTAGCGGGAGGGGAGATACGCAGTATTTT. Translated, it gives CSAWTSGRGDTQYF.

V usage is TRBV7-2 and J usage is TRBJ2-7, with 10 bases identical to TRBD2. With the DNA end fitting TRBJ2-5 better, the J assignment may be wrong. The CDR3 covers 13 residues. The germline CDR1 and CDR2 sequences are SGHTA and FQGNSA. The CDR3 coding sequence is TGTGCCAGCAACTCAGCGGGAGGGCAGACCCAGTACTTC. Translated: CASNSAGGQTQYF.

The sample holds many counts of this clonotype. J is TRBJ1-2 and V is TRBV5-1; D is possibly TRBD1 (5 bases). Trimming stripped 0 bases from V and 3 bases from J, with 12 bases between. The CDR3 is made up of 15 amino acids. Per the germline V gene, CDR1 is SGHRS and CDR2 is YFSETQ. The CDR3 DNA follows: TGCGCCAGCAGCTTGGATGGGGGGGGTGACTATGGCTACACCTTC. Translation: CASSLDGGGDYGYTF.